The clone carrying this TCR beta chain was seen ten or more times. This entry comes from a study of T-cell reconstitution after alpha-beta-depleted transplantation in children. Germline loops: CDR1 SGDLS, CDR2 YYNGEE. CDR3 size: 14 residues. Trimming cost V 0 bases and J 5 bases, with 11 bases left between them. During its preparation, the TCRbeta library received unique molecular identifiers. TCRdb itself ran the PCR reads through MiXCR, one entry per CDR3 protein. The sample yields 200,000 to 250,000 distinct CDR3 sequences, approximately 10% seen once. The sequence was obtained from a human donor who donated a stem cell graft to a child with acute lymphoblastic leukemia. This chain links TRBV9 with TRBJ2-5, with D perhaps assigned TRBD1 or TRBD2 (6 bases each). Sequencing was performed on PBMCs from the stem cell graft donor, taken from the stem cell graft. The chain's CDR3 is CASSVEGGTETQYF. As DNA, the CDR3 is TGTGCCAGCAGCGTAGAGGGGGGAACTGAGACCCAGTACTTC.